Below, 30 T cell receptor beta chains from the same sample are listed, as sequenced in a study of blood T cell repertoires in COVID-19. Clones were sequenced by immunoSEQ multiplex PCR, and TCRdb holds only the in-frame ones, with some missing. The sample holds hundreds of thousands of clones, 89% seen once. The sequenced material came from peripheral blood. All receptors derive from a man between 18 and 29 years old with COVID-19, enrolled during active disease.

The J gene is TRBJ2-3, the V gene TRBV7-9, with 11 positions matching TRBD1. Germline CDR1 SEHNR, CDR2 FQNEAQ (reference sequence). This CDR3 comprises 15 residues. The junction had 4 bases not matched to a gene; V was cut back by 4 bases and J by 4 bases. DNA for the CDR3: TGTGCCAGCAGCTCCCGGGACAGGGGGTCAGATACGCAGTATTTT. This gives the protein CASSSRDRGSDTQYF.

The rearrangement joins TRBV6-4 to TRBJ2-1; TRBD1 matches 9 bases. Germline assignment: CDR1 MRHNA and CDR2 SNTAGT. The trim removed 4 bases at V and 7 bases at J, leaving 11 bases unmatched. CDR3 length: 16 amino acids. The CDR3, as DNA: TGTGCCAGCAGTGCGGATTCGGGGACAGGGAGGAATGAGCAGTTCTTC. Its protein is CASSADSGTGRNEQFF.

This sequence joins TRBV19 and TRBJ2-3, with TRBD2 matching 13 bases. CDR3 length: 20 residues. Germline V gene sequence: CDR1 LNHDA, CDR2 SQIVND (reference sequence). Losses at the gene ends were 3 bases for V and 5 bases for J; bases not matched to a gene: 17. CDR3 residues: CASSIFRTSTSGRSGDTQYF. CDR3 in DNA: TGTGCCAGTAGTATTTTTCGTACCTCGACTAGCGGGAGGAGTGGAGATACGCAGTATTTT.

The CDR3 coding sequence is TGCGCCAGCAGCCATTCCGGGACAGGGGTGACCTACACTGAAGCTTTCTTT. This gives the protein CASSHSGTGVTYTEAFF. The chain uses TRBV4-1 and TRBJ1-1, with 10 bases lining up with TRBD1. This CDR3 is built from 17 residues. The germline CDR1 and CDR2 sequences are MGHRA and YSYEKL. V lost 3 bases and J lost 3; bases outside the gene matches: 10.

V gene TRBV6-5 combines with J gene TRBJ1-2; 9 positions match TRBD1. CDR3 length: 15 residues. CDR1 is MNHEY and CDR2 is SVGAGI in the germline V gene. Trimming cost V 6 bases and J 7 bases; bases outside gene matches: 12. CDR3 in DNA: TGTGCCAGCAGCCTACAGGGGGCGAAGAGATCTGGCTACACCTTC. It codes for CASSLQGAKRSGYTF.

As regards this clone: At the DNA level, this CDR3 is encoded by other sequences in the same sample as well. The V gene is TRBV5-1, the J gene TRBJ1-1; unclear D gene. Germline CDR1 reads SGHRS; CDR2 reads YFSETQ. V dropped 1 base and J dropped 1 base, with 8 bases sitting between them. The CDR3 consists of 14 residues. DNA for the CDR3: TGCGCCAGCAGCTTGTGGGGAGAGAACACTGAAGCTTTCTTT. Translating it yields CASSLWGENTEAFF.

In this sample, this clone turned up once. V gene TRBV10-3 combines with J gene TRBJ2-1, with 7 bases lining up with TRBD1. Looked up from germline, CDR1 is ENHRY and CDR2 is SYGVKD. The length of the CDR3 is 14 residues. The trim removed 3 bases at V and 7 bases at J, leaving 6 bases unmatched. CDR3: CAISDSYRGNEQFF. In nucleotides, the CDR3 is TGTGCCATCAGTGACTCTTACAGGGGAAATGAGCAGTTCTTC.

V usage is TRBV6-1 and J usage is TRBJ2-3, with 11 nucleotides matching TRBD2. From germline, CDR1 is MNHNS and CDR2 SASEGT. The CDR3 spans 18 residues. The junction had 9 bases not matched to a gene; V was cut back by 4 bases and J by 0 bases. This CDR3 reads CASSVQAGLAASTDTQYF. In DNA, the CDR3 is TGTGCCAGCAGTGTCCAGGCGGGACTAGCGGCTAGCACAGATACGCAGTATTTT.

The rearrangement uses TRBV7-2 and TRBJ2-2, with 7 bases that match TRBD1. The CDR3 is made up of 14 amino acids. The germline V gene encodes CDR1 SGHTA and CDR2 FQGNSA. V was clipped by 4 bases and J by 7 bases; unmatched bases: 6. The chain's CDR3 is CASSYRGNHGELFF. For the CDR3, the DNA is TGTGCCAGCAGCTACAGGGGTAATCACGGGGAGCTGTTTTTT.

J is TRBJ2-7 and V is TRBV5-1; 16 nucleotides align to TRBD2. Trimming removed 4 bases from V and 2 bases from J; junction bases left unmatched: 6. The CDR3 totals 17 residues. Germline V gives CDR1 SGHRS, CDR2 YFSETQ. The CDR3, as DNA: TGCGCCAGCAGCCGGGGACTAGCGGGAGGGCCGGCCTACGAGCAGTACTTC. Its translation: CASSRGLAGGPAYEQYF.

The chain employs TRBV2 and TRBJ2-1, with D possibly TRBD2 on 5 matching bases. V was cut by 3 bases and J by 4 bases, with 16 bases left in between. CDR1 is SNHLY and CDR2 is FYNNEI in the germline V gene. The CDR3 sequence is 16 residues long. The CDR3 region has the DNA TGTGCCAGCAGTGACAACCAAGTTCCGGGATACAATGAGCAGTTCTTC. Translated: CASSDNQVPGYNEQFF.

With regard to this clone: This CDR3 is also generated by other DNA sequences in the sample. The genes are TRBV11-2 and TRBJ2-7, with 15 bases fitting TRBD2. The CDR3 covers 15 residues. J gave up 4 bases and V 4 bases, and 2 bases lay outside the gene matches. Germline V lookup: CDR1 SGHAT, CDR2 FQNNGV. The CDR3 is CASSSGLAGGYEQYF. The CDR3 region has the DNA TGTGCCAGCAGCTCGGGACTAGCGGGAGGATACGAGCAGTACTTC.

Comments on this clone: Other DNA sequences in this specimen translate into the identical CDR3. CDR3 in amino acids: CASSEAPEGNTEAFF. As DNA, the CDR3 is TGTGCCAGCAGTGAAGCCCCGGAGGGGAACACTGAAGCTTTCTTT. The chain recombines TRBV2 with TRBJ1-1; D is uncertain. Germline CDR1 is SNHLY and CDR2 is FYNNEI. This CDR3 has 15 amino acids. Trimming cost V 0 bases and J 1 base, with 9 bases left between them.

V gene TRBV27 combines with J gene TRBJ1-6; no definite D call. Trimming pared 2 bases from V and 5 bases from J, leaving 7 bases between. The CDR3 extends over 14 amino acids. Germline-derived CDR1 and CDR2 are MNHEY and SMNVEV (reference sequence). Here the CDR3 DNA reads TGTGCCAGCAGTTTAGCGCGCCATAATTCACCCCTCCACTTT. Amino acid sequence: CASSLARHNSPLHF.

V and J are TRBV5-1 and TRBJ1-4; the match to TRBD1 covers 7 bases. This CDR3 is built from 14 residues. With 2 bases clipped from V and 8 bases from J, the junction kept 6 bases outside the gene matches. Germline V gives CDR1 SGHRS, CDR2 YFSETQ. CDR3 residues: CASSFRGRREKLFF. The CDR3 DNA reads as TGCGCCAGCAGCTTCAGGGGGAGGAGGGAAAAACTGTTTTTT. The full variable domain, in which reference TRBV5-1 and TRBJ1-4 provide the parts outside the CDR3, is KAGVTQTPRYLIKTRGQQVTLSCSPISGHRSVSWYQQTPGQGLQFLFEYFSETQRNKGNFPGRFSGRQFSNSRSEMNVSTLELGDSALYLCASSFRGRREKLFFGSGTQLSVL.

The genes are TRBV5-5 and TRBJ1-1; perhaps TRBD1 as D (6 bases). This CDR3 has 15 amino acids. V was pared by 5 bases and J by 3 bases, with 17 bases between. Germline V CDR1 and CDR2: SGHKS, YYEKEE (reference sequence). The CDR3 DNA is TGTGCCAGCAGGCGAGGACGACAGGCCGACACTGAAGCTTTCTTT. This encodes CASRRGRQADTEAFF.

The chain is built from TRBV28 and TRBJ1-2; TRBD1 matches 9 bases. Looked up from germline, CDR1 is MDHEN and CDR2 is SYDVKM. V shed 5 bases and J 4 bases; nucleotides not matched to a gene: 11. The length of the CDR3 is 16 residues. The CDR3 region has the DNA TGTGCCAGCAGTAGTCCGGGACAGGGTTACGTCTATGGCTACACCTTC. Translating it yields CASSSPGQGYVYGYTF.

This chain uses TRBV20-1 with TRBJ2-3; D possibly corresponds to TRBD2 (6 bases). V lost 6 bases and J 6 bases, leaving 10 bases between the germline ends. The CDR3 runs 11 residues. Germline V gene lookup returns CDR1 DFQATT and CDR2 SNEGSKA (reference sequence). The CDR3, as DNA: TGCAGTGCCCAACGGGGGGATACGCAGTATTTT. Protein sequence: CSAQRGDTQYF.

The V gene is TRBV3-1 (or the pseudogene TRBV3-2), the J gene TRBJ1-2; perhaps TRBD1 as D (5 bases). Trimming removed 0 bases from V and 5 bases from J, with 16 bases in between. Germline CDR1 reads LGHDT; CDR2 reads YNNKEL (reference sequence). The CDR3 contains 16 residues. The CDR3, as DNA: TGTGCCAGCAGCCAAGATCGATCCAGGGTGGGGTATGGCTACACCTTC. Its translation: CASSQDRSRVGYGYTF.

The genes are TRBV7-9 and TRBJ2-3; the match to TRBD2 covers 13 bases. V was pared by 6 bases and J by 8 bases, with 11 bases of the junction left unmatched. Germline loops: CDR1 SEHNR, CDR2 FQNEAQ (reference sequence). The CDR3 runs to 16 residues. The CDR3 spells CASSLTSGRAGATQYF. Written as DNA, the CDR3 is TGTGCCAGCAGTCTTACTAGCGGGAGGGCCGGTGCTACGCAGTATTTT.

This sequence joins TRBV2 and TRBJ1-1; 8 bases line up with TRBD1. Per the germline V gene, CDR1 is SNHLY and CDR2 is FYNNEI. The V and J ends lost 8 bases and 4 bases, in that order; junction bases with no gene match: 9. The CDR3 length is 14 residues. CDR3 loop: CASGLQGGSTEAFF. The CDR3 DNA follows: TGTGCCAGCGGACTACAGGGGGGGAGCACTGAAGCTTTCTTT.

The chain combines TRBV3-1 (or the pseudogene TRBV3-2) with TRBJ2-2; TRBD2 is a possible D gene (6 bases). The germline gives CDR1 LGHDT, CDR2 YNNKEL (reference sequence). V gave up 0 bases and J gave up 6 bases, with 14 bases separating them. The CDR3 consists of 16 residues. CDR3 sequence: CASSQDLSGAAGELFF. The CDR3 DNA follows: TGTGCCAGCAGCCAAGATCTATCGGGAGCTGCCGGGGAGCTGTTTTTT.

This clone came up once. V is TRBV5-4 and J is TRBJ2-3; 8 nucleotides match TRBD2. The V gene end was trimmed by 2 bases and the J gene end by 2 bases; junction bases not matched to a gene: 10. Germline V gene sequence: CDR1 SGHNT, CDR2 YYREEE (reference sequence). The CDR3 loop spans 17 amino acids. CDR3 DNA sequence: TGTGCCAGCAGCTTAGGGATAAAGCGGGGGACCACAGATACGCAGTATTTT. It codes for CASSLGIKRGTTDTQYF.

The chain couples TRBV19 to TRBJ1-2; D is unresolved. Trimming took off 9 bases at V and 2 bases at J, with 19 bases between the two ends. Germline CDR1 is LNHDA and CDR2 is SQIVND (reference sequence). This CDR3 comprises 15 residues. The CDR3 sequence is CASQGVVEMNYGYTF. Written as DNA, the CDR3 is TGTGCCAGCCAAGGAGTAGTGGAGATGAACTATGGCTACACCTTC.

CDR3 residues: CASSFPSGNNEQFF. The CDR3 DNA reads as TGCGCCAGCAGCTTCCCTAGCGGAAACAATGAGCAGTTCTTC. The genes are TRBV5-1 and TRBJ2-1; TRBD2 aligns across 7 bases. Germline CDR1 and CDR2: SGHRS and YFSETQ. CDR3 size: 14 residues. J lost 5 bases, V lost 2 bases, and 4 bases had no gene match.

The rearrangement links TRBV15 to TRBJ1-4; a weak D match, TRBD1 (6 bases). V was clipped by 5 bases and J by 4 bases, with 11 bases between them. Germline-derived CDR1 and CDR2 are LNHNV and YYDKDF (reference sequence). There are 14 residues in the CDR3. The CDR3 region has the DNA TGTGCCACCAGCCTTGGACAGATTAATGAAAAACTGTTTTTT. Residues: CATSLGQINEKLFF.

This chain connects TRBV2 to TRBJ1-5, with 8 bases identical to TRBD1. From germline, CDR1 is SNHLY and CDR2 FYNNEI. The CDR3 is made up of 15 amino acids. The V gene end was trimmed by 3 bases and the J gene end by 5 bases; junction bases not matched to a gene: 6. The CDR3 sequence: CASSDVQGAHQPQHF. The CDR3 DNA reads TGTGCCAGCAGTGATGTCCAGGGGGCCCATCAGCCCCAGCATTTT.

This chain links TRBV24-1 with TRBJ2-7, with 11 bases lining up with TRBD2. Trimming cost V 4 bases and J 3 bases; bases outside gene matches: 7. The length of the CDR3 is 16 residues. Germline V gives CDR1 KGHDR, CDR2 SFDVKD. CDR3 in amino acids: CATSEGRGTSGYEQYF. The CDR3 DNA reads as TGTGCCACCAGTGAGGGACGCGGGACTAGCGGCTACGAGCAGTACTTC.

This chain connects TRBV3-1 (or the pseudogene TRBV3-2) to TRBJ2-5, with D perhaps TRBD2 (5 bases). The CDR3 is made up of 14 amino acids. Germline V gene sequence: CDR1 LGHDT, CDR2 YNNKEL (reference sequence). V lost 4 bases, J lost 0 bases, and 9 bases lay in between. CDR3 protein: CASSPSGYQETQYF. The CDR3 nucleotides are TGTGCCAGCAGCCCTTCGGGGTACCAAGAGACCCAGTACTTC.

V gene TRBV7-8 combines with J gene TRBJ2-7, with TRBD2 identical over 7 bases. V lost 1 base and J lost 3; bases outside the gene matches: 9. Germline V gene data show CDR1 as SGHVS and CDR2 as FQNEAQ. This CDR3 region has 16 residues. CDR3 in DNA: TGTGCCAGCAGCTTAGGAGGGTTGCTAGCGGTCTACGAGCAGTACTTC. Encoded protein: CASSLGGLLAVYEQYF.